These 6 T cell receptor beta chains came from one sample sequenced in a study of cytomegalovirus exposure and HLA in healthy donors. The PCR contained 60 Vbeta and 13 Jbeta primers. Libraries were prepared by immunoSEQ multiplex PCR; TCRdb keeps only in-frame clonotypes and omits some of them. This table has 150,000 to 200,000 clones, 68% appearing once. The sample comprised PBMCs. These receptors were collected from a woman aged 40 to 50 in good health and CMV-seropositive.

A few counts support this clone. V is TRBV28 and J is TRBJ1-1, with D tentatively TRBD1 (5 bases). The CDR3 loop spans 14 amino acids. CDR1 and CDR2 from the germline V gene are MDHEN and SYDVKM. Trimming cost V 6 bases and J 1 base, with 12 bases left between them. CDR3 nucleotides: TGTGCCAGCAGAGCGACAGCTGAGAACACTGAAGCTTTCTTT. Its protein product is CASRATAENTEAFF.

This chain connects TRBV7-2 to TRBJ2-2; perhaps TRBD2 as D (6 bases). The V end was cut by 6 bases, the J end by 2 bases, with 16 bases between. The CDR3 length is 16 residues. CDR1 and CDR2 (germline): SGHTA, FQGNSA. DNA of the CDR3: TGTGCCAGCAGGGGACTTGGGGGGATCAACACCGGGGAGCTGTTTTTT. Residues: CASRGLGGINTGELFF. Filled out from reference TRBV7-2 and TRBJ2-2, the complete variable domain reads GAGVSQSPSNKVTEKGKDVELRCDPISGHTALYWYRQSLGQGLEFLIYFQGNSAPDKSGLPSDRFSAERTGGSVSTLTIQRTQQEDSAVYLCASRGLGGINTGELFFGEGSRLTVL.

This clone has more than one count but fewer than ten. The chain couples TRBV19 to TRBJ1-2; 12 bases are shared with TRBD1. The CDR3 sequence is 15 residues long. Germline CDR1 and CDR2: LNHDA and SQIVND (reference sequence). J was trimmed by 4 bases and V by 9 bases; bases with no gene match: 9. CDR3 in amino acids: CASRSGQGAIYGYTF. In DNA form, the CDR3 reads TGTGCCAGCCGTTCGGGACAGGGGGCTATCTATGGCTACACCTTC.

The chain recombines TRBV13 with TRBJ2-1, with 9 bases aligning to TRBD2. From germline, CDR1 is PRHDT and CDR2 FYEKMQ (reference sequence). CDR3 length: 17 residues. V shed 5 bases, J shed 3 bases, and the junction held 11 bases outside the gene matches. The CDR3 DNA is TGTGCCAGCAGCCGGTTGGGCGGGGGGGAAGACTACAATGAGCAGTTCTTC. Translated, it gives CASSRLGGGEDYNEQFF.

V and J are TRBV20-1 and TRBJ2-1; maybe TRBD2 (6 bases). CDR1 and CDR2 (germline): DFQATT, SNEGSKA (reference sequence). The CDR3 sequence is 11 residues long. DNA of the CDR3: TGCAGCATCCCGGGAGACAATGAGCAGTTCTTC. It encodes CSIPGDNEQFF.

This chain joins TRBV11-2 and TRBJ1-6; 8 bases line up with TRBD1. The V gene's germline CDR1 is SGHAT and CDR2 FQNNGV. The CDR3 spans 14 residues. V was pared by 0 bases and J by 10 bases, with 2 bases of the junction left unmatched. The CDR3 region is CASSLDRGRSPLHF. CDR3 bases: TGTGCCAGCAGCTTAGACAGGGGGCGATCACCCCTCCACTTT.